Each of the 22 T cell receptor beta chains below was sequenced from the same sample in a study of CD8 T cells in Susac syndrome. With random hexamers, 0.5 to 1 ug RNA was reverse transcribed. TCRdb recomputed calls from the immunoSEQ multiplex PCR reads with MiXCR, one row per CDR3 protein. The table has some 300,000 distinct CDR3 sequences, 85% seen once. The sequenced sample consisted of CD8+ T cells from PBMCs. These receptors were taken from a human donor with multiple sclerosis.

This clonotype showed up just once. The chain links TRBV28 to TRBJ2-2; no firm D call. The CDR3 contains 14 residues. Per germline, CDR1 MDHEN and CDR2 SYDVKM. V lost 1 base and J lost 4, with 7 bases in between. CDR3 protein: CASSLLSGTGELFF. Written as DNA, the CDR3 is TGTGCCAGCAGTTTATTATCGGGCACCGGGGAGCTGTTTTTT. The entire variable domain, with the rest obtained from reference TRBV28 and TRBJ2-2, is as follows: DVKVTQSSRYLVKRTGEKVFLECVQDMDHENMFWYRQDPGLGLRLIYFSYDVKMKEKGDIPEGYSVSREKKERFSLILESASTNQTSMYLCASSLLSGTGELFFGEGSRLTVL.

This chain connects TRBV5-6 to TRBJ2-7, with 7 positions matching TRBD1. Germline V gives CDR1 SGHDT, CDR2 YYEEEE. After removal of 4 bases from V and 1 base from J, the junction contained 11 bases not matched to a gene. This CDR3 spans 16 amino acids. The CDR3 bases are TGTGCCAGCAGCCTGCCCGGGACAGCATTATCCTACGAGCAGTACTTC. Amino acid sequence: CASSLPGTALSYEQYF.

This clonotype appeared once. This sequence joins TRBV20-1 and TRBJ2-2; D might be TRBD1 or TRBD2, each matching 5 bases. CDR1 and CDR2 (germline): DFQATT, SNEGSKA (reference sequence). Trimming removed 6 bases from V and 2 bases from J, with 22 bases in between. This CDR3 is 17 amino acids long. The CDR3 region has the DNA TGCAGTGCAAGTGGGACCCCTTTGCGATCCAACACCGGGGAGCTGTTTTTT. Its translation is CSASGTPLRSNTGELFF.

This clonotype was counted only a few times. The chain couples TRBV7-2 to TRBJ2-5; TRBD1 agrees at 10 bases. CDR1 and CDR2 (germline): SGHTA, FQGNSA. The CDR3 covers 17 residues. V was clipped by 0 bases and J by 4 bases; unmatched bases: 8. CDR3 region: CASSLAGQGRGGETQYF. CDR3 bases: TGTGCCAGCAGCTTAGCGGGACAGGGGCGAGGGGGAGAGACCCAGTACTTC. The full variable domain, completed using reference TRBV7-2 and TRBJ2-5, is GAGVSQSPSNKVTEKGKDVELRCDPISGHTALYWYRQSLGQGLEFLIYFQGNSAPDKSGLPSDRFSAERTGGSVSTLTIQRTQQEDSAVYLCASSLAGQGRGGETQYFGPGTRLLVL.

Only a few counts were recorded for this clonotype. The CDR3 protein is CASSSDRLTGDFNIQYF. The CDR3 nucleotides read TGTGCCAGCAGTTCCGACCGTTTGACGGGGGACTTCAATATTCAGTACTTC. This sequence joins TRBV6-2 or TRBV6-3 and TRBJ2-4, with a tentative D call TRBD2 (6 bases). The CDR3 runs to 17 residues. Trimming shortened V by 4 bases and J by 10 bases, and 26 bases separated the two germline ends. The germline V gene encodes CDR1 MNHEY and CDR2 SVGEGT.

This clonotype occurred once. The CDR3 protein is CASSQDFYRTYGYTF. CDR3 bases: TGCGCCAGCAGCCAAGATTTCTATCGGACTTATGGCTACACCTTC. The chain links TRBV4-1 to TRBJ1-2; no clear D gene. The CDR3 has 15 amino acids. Per germline, CDR1 MGHRA and CDR2 YSYEKL. Trimming shortened V by 0 bases and J by 5 bases, and 13 bases separated the two germline ends.

The V call is TRBV28, the J call TRBJ2-1; 8 bases are shared with TRBD2. From germline, CDR1 is MDHEN and CDR2 SYDVKM. The CDR3 is 15 amino acids. The junction had 8 bases not matched to a gene; V was cut back by 6 bases and J by 4 bases. Written as DNA, the CDR3 is TGTGCCAGCAGCCAGATCGCGGGAGGATACAATGAGCAGTTCTTC. Translation gives CASSQIAGGYNEQFF.

V is TRBV25-1 and J is TRBJ1-1; D is possibly TRBD1 (5 bases). The CDR3 covers 13 residues. The ends were cut back, 6 bases at V and 4 bases at J, with 12 bases in the middle. Germline loops: CDR1 MGHDK, CDR2 SYGVNS. The CDR3 spells CASSIPGGTEAFF. The CDR3 nucleotides are TGTGCCAGCAGCATCCCCGGGGGCACTGAAGCTTTCTTT.

The chain combines TRBV7-9 with TRBJ2-3; D is uncertain. The CDR3 has 13 residues. The germline V and J ends were trimmed by 5 bases and 3 bases, with 9 bases remaining between them. CDR1 and CDR2 (germline): SEHNR, FQNEAQ (reference sequence). The CDR3 DNA reads TGTGCCAGCAGCGAGAAGAGGACAGATACGCAGTATTTT. Its translation: CASSEKRTDTQYF.

This rearrangement joins TRBV4-1 to TRBJ1-4; the D is unclear. Germline V gives CDR1 MGHRA, CDR2 YSYEKL. The CDR3 has 12 amino acids. The germline V and J ends were trimmed by 4 bases and 6 bases, with 6 bases remaining between them. CDR3 DNA sequence: TGCGCCAGCAGCCCAGGAGATGAAAAACTGTTTTTT. Its protein is CASSPGDEKLFF.

The gene calls are TRBV7-9 and TRBJ2-1; TRBD1 agrees at 10 bases. The V segment lost 5 bases and the J segment 8 bases; nucleotides outside the gene matches: 9. The CDR3 is 15 residues long. The germline gives CDR1 SEHNR, CDR2 FQNEAQ (reference sequence). The CDR3 coding sequence is TGTGCCAGCAGCCCGCCGACAGGGGGCTTCGATGAGCAGTTCTTC. Translation: CASSPPTGGFDEQFF. The full variable domain, completed using reference TRBV7-9 and TRBJ2-1, is DTGVSQNPRHKITKRGQNVTFRCDPISEHNRLYWYRQTLGQGPEFLTYFQNEAQLEKSRLLSDRFSAERPKGSFSTLEIQRTEQGDSAMYLCASSPPTGGFDEQFFGPGTRLTVL.

The chain combines TRBV5-4 with TRBJ1-3; D ambiguous. This CDR3 contains 14 residues. V gave up 4 bases and J gave up 4 bases, with 12 bases separating them. Germline values: CDR1 SGHNT, CDR2 YYREEE (reference sequence). In nucleotides, the CDR3 is TGTGCCAGCAGCCCTCGGGCGTCGGGAAACACCATATATTTT. Amino acid sequence: CASSPRASGNTIYF.

The CDR3 sequence: CASSQDFPPTDYEQYF. CDR3 DNA: TGTGCCAGCAGCCAGGACTTTCCGCCTACCGATTACGAGCAGTACTTC. The chain recombines TRBV27 with TRBJ2-7; D possibly corresponds to TRBD2 (5 bases). The CDR3 loop spans 16 amino acids. CDR1 is MNHEY and CDR2 is SMNVEV in the germline V gene (reference sequence). With 6 bases removed from V and 4 bases from J, the gap between germline ends came to 22 bases.

The V call is TRBV30, the J call TRBJ2-1; perhaps TRBD2 as D (5 bases). The germline V and J ends were trimmed by 1 base and 0 bases, with 10 bases remaining between them. From germline, CDR1 is GTSNPN and CDR2 SVGIG (reference sequence). The CDR3 totals 15 residues. The CDR3 DNA reads TGTGCCTGGAGTGATCTAGCAGGCTCCTACAATGAGCAGTTCTTC. Its translation is CAWSDLAGSYNEQFF. Drawing the rest from reference TRBV30 and TRBJ2-1, the complete variable domain is SQTIHQWPATLVQPVGSPLSLECTVEGTSNPNLYWYRQAAGRGLQLLFYSVGIGQISSEVPQNLSASRPQDRQFILSSKKLLLSDSGFYLCAWSDLAGSYNEQFFGPGTRLTVL.

CDR3 DNA: TGTGCCAGCAGCTTTGCACTAGCGGAAGTTAATGAGCAGTTCTTC. Its translation: CASSFALAEVNEQFF. J is TRBJ2-1 and V is TRBV7-9, with 8 bases lining up with TRBD2. CDR3 length equals 15 residues. Germline trimming cut 3 bases from V and 7 bases from J; bases unmatched to any gene: 8. From germline, CDR1 is SEHNR and CDR2 FQNEAQ (reference sequence).

This chain connects TRBV5-6 to TRBJ1-1, with D possibly TRBD1 on 6 matching bases. Germline CDR1 is SGHDT and CDR2 is YYEEEE. Trimming pared 2 bases from V and 5 bases from J, leaving 10 bases between. The CDR3 is 13 amino acids. CDR3 loop: CASSLGGPTEAFF. The CDR3 nucleotides read TGTGCCAGCAGCTTAGGGGGTCCTACTGAAGCTTTCTTT.

The chain combines TRBV28 with TRBJ1-1, with D maybe TRBD1 (6 bases). Trimming cost V 1 base and J 7 bases, with 13 bases left between them. This CDR3 is built from 14 residues. The germline V gene encodes CDR1 MDHEN and CDR2 SYDVKM. This CDR3 is CASSLYQGPLEAFF. CDR3 sequence (DNA): TGTGCCAGCAGTTTATACCAGGGGCCGCTTGAAGCTTTCTTT. The variable domain in full, with the rest retrieved from reference TRBV28 and TRBJ1-1, is DVKVTQSSRYLVKRTGEKVFLECVQDMDHENMFWYRQDPGLGLRLIYFSYDVKMKEKGDIPEGYSVSREKKERFSLILESASTNQTSMYLCASSLYQGPLEAFFGQGTRLTVV.

CDR3: CASSERGLSYEQYF. DNA of the CDR3: TGTGCCAGCAGTGAGCGGGGACTCTCCTACGAGCAGTACTTC. The chain uses TRBV27 and TRBJ2-7; TRBD2 matches at 7 bases. The CDR3 has 14 amino acids. V lost 5 bases to trimming and J lost 0 bases; unmatched junction nucleotides: 4. CDR1 is MNHEY and CDR2 is SMNVEV in the germline V gene (reference sequence).

The chain employs TRBV2 and TRBJ2-1; tentatively, D is TRBD2 (7 bases). The germline V and J ends were trimmed by 1 base and 2 bases, with 15 bases remaining between them. CDR1 is SNHLY, CDR2 FYNNEI, per germline. The CDR3 spans 17 residues. The CDR3 is CASSEVVSGDTYNEQFF. In DNA, the CDR3 is TGTGCCAGCAGTGAAGTAGTCAGCGGGGACACCTACAATGAGCAGTTCTTC.

The chain has TRBV7-4 and TRBJ2-6; D perhaps matches TRBD2 (6 bases). Trimming took 4 bases from V and 5 from J, leaving 21 bases between them. Germline-derived CDR1 and CDR2 are SGHVT and SQSDAQ. This CDR3 contains 18 residues. The chain's CDR3 is CASSSPGGGVRRANVLTF. CDR3 coding DNA: TGTGCCAGCAGCTCTCCTGGCGGAGGGGTTCGAAGGGCCAACGTCCTGACTTTC.

The J gene is TRBJ1-1, the V gene TRBV27; D unclear. Trimming cost V 8 bases and J 4 bases, with 14 bases left between them. Germline values: CDR1 MNHEY, CDR2 SMNVEV (reference sequence). The CDR3 totals 13 residues. The CDR3 protein is CASGHGLGTEAFF. CDR3 bases: TGTGCCAGCGGGCACGGTTTGGGCACTGAAGCTTTCTTT.

This clonotype was counted once. This chain joins TRBV24-1 and TRBJ2-1; D ambiguous. V dropped 5 bases and J dropped 9 bases, with 13 bases sitting between them. The CDR3 covers 13 residues. The germline CDR1 and CDR2 sequences are KGHDR and SFDVKD. The CDR3 DNA is TGTGCCACCAGTGTCGATGAGTGGACTGAGCAGTTCTTC. Translated: CATSVDEWTEQFF.